The 17 T cell receptor beta chains below all came from one sample that was sequenced in a study of T cell repertoires in cytomegalovirus infection. TCRdb itself ran the reads through MiXCR, one entry per CDR3 protein. The sample has hundreds of thousands of distinct CDR3 sequences; less than 40% are singletons. Sequencing used PBMCs. The receptors were gathered from a human donor in good health (CMV status not recorded). Some clones in this sample may be carry-over from other donors' samples.

The table lists this clonotype with a few counts. The chain employs TRBV2 and TRBJ2-5; 10 nucleotides match TRBD2. The germline CDR1 and CDR2 sequences are SNHLY and FYNNEI. The CDR3 extends over 17 amino acids. The V segment lost 5 bases and the J segment 5 bases; nucleotides outside the gene matches: 14. DNA for the CDR3: TGTGCCAGCAGTCGCTTCTTTAGCGGGGGGACGGGGGAGACCCAGTACTTC. Encoded protein: CASSRFFSGGTGETQYF. The variable domain in full, with the rest retrieved from reference TRBV2 and TRBJ2-5, is EPEVTQTPSHQVTQMGQEVILRCVPISNHLYFYWYRQILGQKVEFLVSFYNNEISEKSEIFDDQFSVERPDGSNFTLKIRSTKLEDSAMYFCASSRFFSGGTGETQYFGPGTRLLVL.

The chain combines TRBV6-6 with TRBJ2-1; 8 nucleotides line up with TRBD2. This CDR3 comprises 15 residues. Germline V gene sequence: CDR1 MNHNY, CDR2 SVGAGI (reference sequence). The ends lost 2 bases at V and 1 base at J; junction bases unmatched: 1. The CDR3 is CASSYGTRSYNEQFF. DNA of the CDR3: TGTGCCAGCAGTTACGGGACTAGATCCTACAATGAGCAGTTCTTC.

This sequence joins TRBV6-1 and TRBJ2-4; D gene ambiguous. Germline CDR1 is MNHNS and CDR2 is SASEGT. Trimming removed 6 bases at V and 0 bases at J, with 12 bases between. The CDR3 runs to 15 residues. The CDR3 region is CASRVRSLAKNIQYF. CDR3 sequence (DNA): TGTGCCAGCAGGGTACGTAGCCTAGCCAAAAACATTCAGTACTTC.

The genes are TRBV7-8 and TRBJ2-1; TRBD1 matches 12 bases. CDR3 length: 20 amino acids. Germline CDR1 and CDR2: SGHVS and FQNEAQ. V shed 5 bases and J 1 base; nucleotides not matched to a gene: 15. The CDR3 DNA is TGTGCCAGCAGCCAACTAGAGGGACAGGGGGCCCTATTTTCCTACAATGAGCAGTTCTTC. Translated: CASSQLEGQGALFSYNEQFF.

This clonotype has at least ten counts. This chain joins TRBV7-6 and TRBJ1-6, with D possibly being TRBD1 (6 bases). Germline V gene lookup returns CDR1 SGHVS and CDR2 FNYEAQ. The V end lost 5 bases, the J end lost 2 bases, and 10 bases lay between the germline ends. CDR3 length equals 15 residues. The CDR3 bases are TGTGCCAGCAGCCCACAGGGCCCCTATAATTCACCCCTCCACTTT. Its translation is CASSPQGPYNSPLHF.

Only a few counts were recorded for this clonotype. This rearrangement joins TRBV20-1 to TRBJ1-2, with 7 bases that match TRBD1. V dropped 2 bases and J dropped 3; count of bases not matched to a gene: 6. CDR1 and CDR2 (germline): DFQATT, SNEGSKA (reference sequence). The CDR3 spans 14 residues. This chain's CDR3 is CSARTGDRDYGYTF. DNA of the CDR3: TGCAGTGCTAGAACAGGGGATCGCGACTATGGCTACACCTTC.

The gene calls are TRBV30 and TRBJ1-5, with 9 bases lining up with TRBD1. The CDR3 is 13 amino acids. The V and J ends lost 7 bases and 5 bases, in that order; junction bases with no gene match: 6. Per germline, CDR1 GTSNPN and CDR2 SVGIG (reference sequence). DNA of the CDR3: TGTGCCTTTGGACAGGGGAACGATCAGCCCCAGCATTTT. Amino acid sequence: CAFGQGNDQPQHF.

The chain joins TRBV15 to TRBJ2-7, with 7 bases that match TRBD1. Germline CDR1 is LNHNV and CDR2 is YYDKDF (reference sequence). The CDR3 totals 16 residues. The ends lost 1 base at V and 3 bases at J; junction bases unmatched: 9. DNA of the CDR3: TGTGCCACCAGCAGAGGAGGGGACAGAAGGGTCTACGAGCAGTACTTC. It translates to CATSRGGDRRVYEQYF.

This clonotype was counted only a few times. This rearrangement joins TRBV29-1 to TRBJ2-4; D is unclear. CDR1 and CDR2 (germline): SQVTM, ANQGSEA. V gave up 5 bases and J gave up 5 bases, with 10 bases separating them. CDR3 size: 12 residues. CDR3: CSVQIGENIQYF. The CDR3 DNA reads as TGCAGCGTTCAGATTGGAGAAAACATTCAGTACTTC. The whole variable domain, remainder taken from reference TRBV29-1 and TRBJ2-4, is SAVISQKPSRDICQRGTSLTIQCQVDSQVTMMFWYRQQPGQSLTLIATANQGSEATYESGFVIDKFPISRPNLTFSTLTVSNMSPEDSSIYLCSVQIGENIQYFGAGTRLSVL.

This clonotype was seen more than once but under ten times. The gene calls are TRBV12-3 or TRBV12-4 and TRBJ1-1; D uncertain. The CDR3 totals 13 residues. Trimming stripped 5 bases from V and 11 bases from J, with 18 bases between. In DNA, the CDR3 is TGTGCCAGCAGTCCTAGCCTTGCGGGTGGGGCTTTCTTT. The encoded protein is CASSPSLAGGAFF.

This clonotype was counted once. This CDR3 is CASSVLGGGSSYNEQFF. The CDR3 region has the DNA TGTGCCAGCAGCGTACTCGGGGGAGGTAGCTCCTACAATGAGCAGTTCTTC. This chain uses TRBV5-6 with TRBJ2-1, with D possibly TRBD2 on 6 matching bases. V was cut by 4 bases and J by 0 bases, with 17 bases left in between. The CDR3 runs 17 residues. Per the germline V gene, CDR1 is SGHDT and CDR2 is YYEEEE.

A few counts support this clonotype. This chain links TRBV28 with TRBJ1-4; tentative D call: TRBD1 (6 bases). This CDR3 region has 15 residues. Germline-derived CDR1 and CDR2 are MDHEN and SYDVKM. V lost 4 bases, J lost 7 bases, and 16 bases lay in between. The CDR3 DNA follows: TGTGCCAGCAGTTCTTCCCGGGGGCTGGGTGAAAAACTGTTTTTT. Translating gives CASSSSRGLGEKLFF.

Notes on this clonotype: A read error may account for a junction end that differs from germline. V is TRBV4-1 and J is TRBJ1-1; D is possibly TRBD1 (5 bases). The germline V gene has CDR1 MGHRA and CDR2 YSYEKL. The CDR3 is 13 residues long. CDR3 sequence reads: CASSQGGSPEAFF. In nucleotides, the CDR3 is TGTGCCAGCAGCCAGGGTGGGTCCCCTGAAGCTTTCTTT.

The rearrangement links TRBV27 to TRBJ1-5; D is perhaps TRBD1 (5 bases). Germline lookup yields CDR1 MNHEY and CDR2 SMNVEV (reference sequence). The V and J ends lost 4 bases and 5 bases respectively, with 12 bases between them. The CDR3 loop spans 14 amino acids. The CDR3 loop reads CASSSTQGYQPQHF. CDR3 DNA: TGTGCCAGCAGTTCCACTCAGGGATATCAGCCCCAGCATTTT.

This clonotype was seen only a few times. This chain links TRBV4-1 with TRBJ2-1; 8 positions agree with TRBD2. Trimming at V came to 0 bases and at J to 8 bases, leaving 9 bases not matched to a gene. Germline V gene lookup returns CDR1 MGHRA and CDR2 YSYEKL. The CDR3 consists of 16 residues. The CDR3 nucleotides read TGCGCCAGCAGCCAAGAAGGGCGGGGGGCCAGAGATGAGCAGTTCTTC. Translated, it gives CASSQEGRGARDEQFF.

This chain uses TRBV19 with TRBJ1-1, with 7 bases identical to TRBD1. Germline lookup yields CDR1 LNHDA and CDR2 SQIVND (reference sequence). V gave up 11 bases and J gave up 5 bases; unmatched junction bases: 14. CDR3 size: 14 residues. The CDR3 region is CAPGGAGVWTEAFF. As DNA, the CDR3 is TGTGCCCCAGGGGGGGCAGGGGTATGGACTGAAGCTTTCTTT.

The chain couples TRBV6-6 to TRBJ2-7; either TRBD1 or TRBD2 may fit D (6 bases each). V lost 4 bases and J lost 7, with 11 bases in between. This CDR3 is built from 12 residues. Germline-derived CDR1 and CDR2 are MNHNY and SVGAGI (reference sequence). CDR3 amino acids: CASSFLGGEQYF. The CDR3 bases are TGTGCCAGCAGTTTTCTAGGGGGGGAGCAGTACTTC.